What follows are 5 T cell receptor beta chains derived from one specimen sequenced in a study of blood T cell repertoires in COVID-19. Repertoires were generated with immunoSEQ multiplex PCR, while TCRdb's copy carries only in-frame clones and drops some. Altogether approximately 160,000 clones are present, roughly nine tenths being singletons, with the ten largest covering 4%. Source material: peripheral blood. These receptors were obtained from an older woman with acute or convalescent COVID-19.

Comments on this clone: Within the sample, other DNA sequences also encode this same CDR3. The J gene is TRBJ2-3, the V gene TRBV9; 7 nucleotides align to TRBD2. J lost 1 base, V lost 2 bases, and 4 bases had no gene match. Germline-derived CDR1 and CDR2 are SGDLS and YYNGEE. This CDR3 has 15 residues. CDR3 residues: CASSVWGRGTDTQYF. CDR3 DNA sequence: TGTGCCAGCAGCGTTTGGGGGAGGGGCACAGATACGCAGTATTTT.

The chain links TRBV6-2 or TRBV6-3 to TRBJ1-6; 10 bases agree with TRBD1. J lost 10 bases, V lost 3 bases, and 9 bases had no gene match. The CDR3 sequence is 16 residues long. The V gene's germline CDR1 is MNHEY and CDR2 SVGEGT. The CDR3 DNA sequence: TGTGCCAGCAGTTATTCCGGGACAGGGGCGAGCTCACCCCTCCACTTT. Residues: CASSYSGTGASSPLHF.

The chain recombines TRBV18 with TRBJ2-1, with TRBD1 matching over 8 bases. The junction had 5 bases not matched to a gene; V was cut back by 2 bases and J by 8 bases. The germline gives CDR1 KGHSH, CDR2 LQKENI. CDR3 length: 14 residues. DNA of the CDR3: TGTGCCAGCTCACCAGGCCGGACAGGGTATGAGCAGTTCTTC. This sequence encodes CASSPGRTGYEQFF.

The rearrangement uses TRBV6-5 and TRBJ1-4; 7 bases match TRBD1. Looked up from germline, CDR1 is MNHEY and CDR2 is SVGAGI. The V gene end was trimmed by 10 bases and the J gene end by 3 bases; junction bases not matched to a gene: 8. The CDR3 is 14 amino acids. CDR3 nucleotides: TGTGCCACCAGACAGGGATGGGCTAATGAAAAACTGTTTTTT. Protein: CATRQGWANEKLFF.

V gene TRBV9 combines with J gene TRBJ2-5; weak D call: TRBD2 (5 bases). This CDR3 is built from 15 residues. Germline assignment: CDR1 SGDLS and CDR2 YYNGEE. The germline V and J ends were trimmed by 3 bases and 2 bases, with 14 bases remaining between them. CDR3 protein: CASSAEGAIQETQYF. Here the CDR3 DNA reads TGTGCCAGCAGCGCTGAGGGAGCCATACAAGAGACCCAGTACTTC.